Presented here are 31 T cell receptor beta chains from one specimen sequenced in a study of cytomegalovirus exposure and HLA in healthy donors. This table comes from immunoSEQ multiplex PCR, and its TCRdb copy is limited to in-frame clones, with some not included. This sample carries under 250,000 clones, around nine tenths of them seen once, and the ten largest clones take 2%. The sample was PBMCs. Source of these receptors: a young woman in good health and CMV-seropositive.

The rearrangement links TRBV28 to TRBJ1-5; no reliable D call. V lost 2 bases to trimming and J lost 0 bases, with 8 bases between them. The CDR3 totals 15 residues. Looked up from germline, CDR1 is MDHEN and CDR2 is SYDVKM. The CDR3 loop is CASSLNTDSNQPQHF. The DNA of the CDR3 is TGTGCCAGCAGTTTAAACACCGATAGCAATCAGCCCCAGCATTTT.

CDR3 region: CASSLENIANTGELFF. Written as DNA, the CDR3 is TGTGCCAGCAGCTTAGAAAACATCGCGAACACCGGGGAGCTGTTTTTT. This sequence joins TRBV7-3 and TRBJ2-2; D gene unclear. This CDR3 contains 16 residues. The V gene's germline CDR1 is SGHTA and CDR2 FQGTGA. The V and J ends lost 2 bases and 0 bases respectively, with 10 bases between them. The whole variable domain, remainder taken from reference TRBV7-3 and TRBJ2-2, is GAGVSQTPSNKVTEKGKYVELRCDPISGHTALYWYRQSLGQGPEFLIYFQGTGAADDSGLPNDRFFAVRPEGSVSTLKIQRTERGDSAVYLCASSLENIANTGELFFGEGSRLTVL.

The rearrangement uses TRBV5-3 and TRBJ2-1; 9 nucleotides match TRBD1. TRBV5-3 is filed as an ORF, its function uncertain. The ends lost 1 base at V and 5 bases at J; junction bases unmatched: 1. The CDR3 has 14 residues. For the CDR3, the DNA is TGTGCCAGAAGCTTGCACAGGGGGCACAATGAGCAGTTCTTC. This sequence encodes CARSLHRGHNEQFF.

This clone was counted a few times. The genes are TRBV30 and TRBJ1-2; D uncertain. This CDR3 spans 13 amino acids. V was pared by 0 bases and J by 7 bases, with 12 bases between. Germline V gene lookup returns CDR1 GTSNPN and CDR2 SVGIG (reference sequence). The CDR3 sequence: CAWSVLGNSGYTF. The CDR3, as DNA: TGTGCCTGGAGTGTACTCGGGAATTCTGGCTACACCTTC.

The chain employs TRBV6-1 and TRBJ1-4; maybe TRBD1 (5 bases). The CDR3 is 13 residues long. V lost 4 bases and J lost 10, with 13 bases in between. Germline V gene lookup returns CDR1 MNHNS and CDR2 SASEGT. CDR3 region: CASSVRSGGKLFF. In nucleotides, the CDR3 is TGTGCCAGCAGTGTGCGATCCGGGGGAAAACTGTTTTTT.

This clone showed up just a few times. The chain recombines TRBV2 with TRBJ1-5; 7 nucleotides align to TRBD1. CDR1 SNHLY and CDR2 FYNNEI come from the germline V gene. Unmatched junction bases numbered 6, after V lost 6 bases and J lost 1 base. The CDR3 extends over 15 amino acids. The CDR3 DNA follows: TGTGCCAGCAGCTTGGGACAGATAAGCAATCAGCCCCAGCATTTT. It encodes CASSLGQISNQPQHF. Full variable domain (rest looked up from reference TRBV2 and TRBJ1-5): EPEVTQTPSHQVTQMGQEVILRCVPISNHLYFYWYRQILGQKVEFLVSFYNNEISEKSEIFDDQFSVERPDGSNFTLKIRSTKLEDSAMYFCASSLGQISNQPQHFGDGTRLSIL.

CDR3 region: CSAGGGTEAFF. CDR3 sequence (DNA): TGCAGCGCGGGGGGAGGAACTGAAGCTTTCTTT. The rearrangement links TRBV29-1 to TRBJ1-1, with D maybe TRBD1 (5 bases). This CDR3 is 11 amino acids long. Between the trimmed V and J ends, which lost 7 bases and 5 bases, there was a span of 11 bases. Germline loops: CDR1 SQVTM, CDR2 ANQGSEA.

The V gene is TRBV28, the J gene TRBJ1-1, with a tentative D call TRBD1 (5 bases). The CDR3 contains 15 residues. Trimming stripped 4 bases from V and 0 bases from J, with 12 bases between. Germline values: CDR1 MDHEN, CDR2 SYDVKM. The CDR3 reads CASSSPDRMNTEAFF. Written as DNA, the CDR3 is TGTGCCAGCAGTTCTCCCGACAGAATGAACACTGAAGCTTTCTTT.

The chain combines TRBV5-6 with TRBJ2-1, with 11 positions matching TRBD1. Per germline, CDR1 SGHDT and CDR2 YYEEEE. The V and J ends lost 0 bases and 7 bases, in that order; junction bases with no gene match: 6. This CDR3 has 16 residues. CDR3 coding DNA: TGTGCCAGCAGCTTGGCGGGACAGGGGGACGGGAATGAGCAGTTCTTC. It is translated as CASSLAGQGDGNEQFF.

The chain is built from TRBV10-3 and TRBJ1-1; 7 positions match TRBD1. This CDR3 is built from 15 residues. Trimming at V came to 3 bases and at J to 0 bases, leaving 4 bases not matched to a gene. CDR1 and CDR2 (germline): ENHRY, SYGVKD. CDR3 amino acids: CAISEPGQMNTEAFF. CDR3 coding DNA: TGTGCCATCAGTGAACCGGGACAGATGAACACTGAAGCTTTCTTT.

The chain links TRBV5-1 to TRBJ2-1; possible D gene TRBD2, 6 bases. The V and J ends lost 1 base and 5 bases respectively, with 13 bases between them. The CDR3 is 15 residues long. Germline V CDR1 and CDR2: SGHRS, YFSETQ. In DNA, the CDR3 is TGCGCCAGCAGCTTGCCCCGGGACTGGGACAATGAGCAGTTCTTC. Translation gives CASSLPRDWDNEQFF. Supplemented by reference TRBV5-1 and TRBJ2-1, the full variable domain reads KAGVTQTPRYLIKTRGQQVTLSCSPISGHRSVSWYQQTPGQGLQFLFEYFSETQRNKGNFPGRFSGRQFSNSRSEMNVSTLELGDSALYLCASSLPRDWDNEQFFGPGTRLTVL.

The rearrangement links TRBV11-3 to TRBJ2-1, with D possibly being TRBD2 (6 bases). The CDR3 is 17 residues long. V was trimmed by 1 base and J by 4 bases, leaving 17 bases between them. Germline CDR1 and CDR2: SGHNT and YENEEA. The CDR3 DNA follows: TGTGCCAGCAGCTTAGGTGGAGGGACGAGCCTTTACAATGAGCAGTTCTTC. As protein: CASSLGGGTSLYNEQFF.

The chain recombines TRBV9 with TRBJ1-2, with D possibly matching TRBD1 (6 bases). V lost 0 bases, J lost 5 bases, and 11 bases lay in between. The CDR3 length is 14 residues. Germline V CDR1 and CDR2: SGDLS, YYNGEE. CDR3 DNA: TGTGCCAGCAGCGTAGAGCCAGGGGTATATGGCTACACCTTC. Translating gives CASSVEPGVYGYTF.

This sequence joins TRBV28 and TRBJ1-2; possible D gene TRBD1, 6 bases. CDR1 and CDR2 (germline): MDHEN, SYDVKM. V lost 10 bases, J lost 0 bases, and 15 bases lay in between. This CDR3 is built from 14 residues. The CDR3 DNA is TGTGCCATCACTGGGGGCCTCTCTAACTATGGCTACACCTTC. This sequence encodes CAITGGLSNYGYTF.

This CDR3 is CASRPNQGLTFYEQYF. The DNA of the CDR3 is TGTGCCAGCAGGCCGAACCAGGGATTAACCTTCTACGAGCAGTACTTC. V and J are TRBV27 and TRBJ2-7, with D tentatively TRBD1 (5 bases). This CDR3 spans 16 amino acids. Deletions cut 6 bases from V and 3 bases from J, with 21 bases between. Germline CDR1 MNHEY, CDR2 SMNVEV (reference sequence).

The V gene is TRBV6-1, the J gene TRBJ1-5, with TRBD1 matching 7 bases. Unmatched junction bases numbered 5, after V lost 2 bases and J lost 4 bases. The V gene's germline CDR1 is MNHNS and CDR2 SASEGT. The CDR3 runs 15 residues. Written as DNA, the CDR3 is TGTGCCAGCAGTGAACCATCCAGGGGGAATCAGCCCCAGCATTTT. Protein product: CASSEPSRGNQPQHF.

The genes are TRBV5-5 and TRBJ1-1; D is perhaps TRBD1 (6 bases). Germline assignment: CDR1 SGHKS and CDR2 YYEKEE (reference sequence). V lost 0 bases, J lost 1 base, and 10 bases lay in between. CDR3 length: 15 residues. The CDR3 DNA follows: TGTGCCAGCAGCTTGGAGGGCAGGGGGAACACTGAAGCTTTCTTT. This codes for CASSLEGRGNTEAFF. Full variable domain (missing parts from reference TRBV5-5 and TRBJ1-1): DAGVTQSPTHLIKTRGQQVTLRCSPISGHKSVSWYQQVLGQGPQFIFQYYEKEERGRGNFPDRFSARQFPNYSSELNVNALLLGDSALYLCASSLEGRGNTEAFFGQGTRLTVV.

The J gene is TRBJ1-1, the V gene TRBV28; D unclear. The CDR3 covers 11 residues. The V and J ends lost 6 bases and 11 bases respectively, with 13 bases between them. Germline CDR1 and CDR2: MDHEN and SYDVKM. CDR3 region: CASSSATRAFF. CDR3 nucleotide sequence: TGTGCCAGCAGCTCTGCCACTCGCGCTTTCTTT.

This chain links TRBV20-1 with TRBJ1-1, with D unclear. Germline V lookup: CDR1 DFQATT, CDR2 SNEGSKA (reference sequence). V lost 5 bases, J lost 1 base, and 5 bases lay in between. The CDR3 consists of 11 residues. Here the CDR3 reads CSARRNTEAFF. The CDR3, as DNA: TGCAGTGCTCGCAGGAACACTGAAGCTTTCTTT.

This rearrangement joins TRBV5-4 to TRBJ2-1; 7 nucleotides match TRBD2. The CDR3 consists of 15 residues. The trim removed 3 bases at V and 6 bases at J, leaving 9 bases unmatched. Germline loops: CDR1 SGHNT, CDR2 YYREEE (reference sequence). The CDR3 DNA sequence: TGTGCCAGCAGCTCCCGGGAGACGGGGGGCAATGAGCAGTTCTTC. Translated: CASSSRETGGNEQFF.

The CDR3, as DNA: TGTGCCAGCAGCAGGGGGGGCGGTCGGTCCTACGAGCAGTACTTC. It codes for CASSRGGGRSYEQYF. V and J are TRBV14 and TRBJ2-7; D possibly corresponds to TRBD2 (7 bases). The CDR3 length is 15 residues. V lost 5 bases, J lost 1 base, and 15 bases lay in between. Germline CDR1 SGHDN, CDR2 FVKESK.

This rearrangement joins TRBV27 to TRBJ2-1, with 7 positions matching TRBD2. The length of the CDR3 is 13 residues. Germline CDR1 MNHEY, CDR2 SMNVEV (reference sequence). Unmatched junction bases numbered 2, after V lost 5 bases and J lost 4 bases. Written as DNA, the CDR3 is TGTGCCAGCAGTGGGACTACATACAATGAGCAGTTCTTC. Amino acid sequence: CASSGTTYNEQFF.

This rearrangement joins TRBV10-3 to TRBJ2-1, with TRBD1 as a possible D gene (5 bases). The germline gives CDR1 ENHRY, CDR2 SYGVKD. The CDR3 totals 12 residues. Trimming cost V 6 bases and J 6 bases, with 9 bases left between them. The CDR3 loop is CAISVRVNEQFF. As DNA, the CDR3 is TGTGCCATCAGCGTCAGGGTCAATGAGCAGTTCTTC.

This clone was seen a handful of times. The rearrangement links TRBV6-1 to TRBJ2-1, with TRBD1 matching 11 bases. From germline, CDR1 is MNHNS and CDR2 SASEGT. There are 15 residues in the CDR3. Trimming at V came to 5 bases and at J to 8 bases, leaving 8 bases not matched to a gene. DNA of the CDR3: TGTGCCAGCAGTCAGGACAGGGGGCAGGTTGATGAGCAGTTCTTC. It is translated as CASSQDRGQVDEQFF.

Details on this clone: In the same sample, other DNA sequences code for this CDR3. The rearrangement links TRBV5-1 to TRBJ2-7, with 11 bases identical to TRBD2. V was pared by 4 bases and J by 3 bases, with 3 bases of the junction left unmatched. CDR3 size: 14 residues. From germline, CDR1 is SGHRS and CDR2 YFSETQ. CDR3 nucleotide sequence: TGCGCCAGCAGCCGTGGGACTAGCGGCTACGAGCAGTACTTC. This gives the protein CASSRGTSGYEQYF.

V and J are TRBV5-4 and TRBJ1-1; D is perhaps TRBD1 (6 bases). Germline-derived CDR1 and CDR2 are SGHNT and YYREEE (reference sequence). Trimming removed 2 bases at V and 5 bases at J, with 16 bases between. The CDR3 has 15 amino acids. The CDR3 region is CASSFLQGFDTEAFF. The CDR3 region has the DNA TGTGCCAGCAGCTTCCTACAGGGATTTGATACTGAAGCTTTCTTT. The whole variable domain, remainder taken from reference TRBV5-4 and TRBJ1-1, is ETGVTQSPTHLIKTRGQQVTLRCSSQSGHNTVSWYQQALGQGPQFIFQYYREEENGRGNFPPRFSGLQFPNYSSELNVNALELDDSALYLCASSFLQGFDTEAFFGQGTRLTVV.

The chain combines TRBV19 with TRBJ1-2; 7 bases are a match to TRBD1. V lost 8 bases to trimming and J lost 6 bases; unmatched junction nucleotides: 15. The CDR3 has 15 residues. Germline CDR1 LNHDA, CDR2 SQIVND (reference sequence). The DNA of the CDR3 is TGTGCCAGTCACTCGACAGGGATTATGTCTAATGGCTACACCTTC. Translating it yields CASHSTGIMSNGYTF.

The chain recombines TRBV6-5 with TRBJ2-7; 8 bases match TRBD1. The CDR3 is 13 amino acids. V shed 1 base, J shed 5 bases, and the junction held 1 base outside the gene matches. Germline CDR1 and CDR2: MNHEY and SVGAGI. CDR3 nucleotides: TGTGCCAGCAGTTACTGGGACAGGAACGAGCAGTACTTC. It translates to CASSYWDRNEQYF.

The chain couples TRBV27 to TRBJ2-7; D is unresolved. V dropped 4 bases and J dropped 0 bases, with 10 bases sitting between them. The CDR3 has 14 amino acids. Germline V gives CDR1 MNHEY, CDR2 SMNVEV (reference sequence). CDR3 loop: CASSSYSSSYEQYF. CDR3 bases: TGTGCCAGCAGTTCTTACAGTAGCTCCTACGAGCAGTACTTC.

The gene calls are TRBV6-1 and TRBJ1-5; TRBD1 might be the D (6 bases). The germline CDR1 and CDR2 sequences are MNHNS and SASEGT. The CDR3 totals 15 residues. V was shortened by 4 bases and J by 4 bases, with 14 bases between the two germline ends. The CDR3 DNA follows: TGTGCCAGCAGTGCACAGGGATTCGGGAATCAGCCCCAGCATTTT. This gives the protein CASSAQGFGNQPQHF.

This clone was seen once. This chain uses TRBV28 with TRBJ1-5; tentatively, D is TRBD1 (6 bases). This CDR3 has 16 residues. Trimming shortened V by 4 bases and J by 0 bases, and 13 bases separated the two germline ends. In germline, CDR1 is MDHEN, CDR2 SYDVKM. CDR3 in DNA: TGTGCCAGCAGTTCGTCACAGGGATTTAGCAATCAGCCCCAGCATTTT. Translation gives CASSSSQGFSNQPQHF.